These T cell receptor beta chains were read from a single sample in a study of post-analysis software for immune sequencing data. MiXCR was run by TCRdb on the PCR reads, yielding one entry per CDR3 protein. This sample has roughly 730,000 distinct CDR3 sequences, with approximately 30% found just once. The source material was blood. The receptors were gathered from a girl between 10 and 17 years old with multiple sclerosis. Each CDR3 is given with its conserved first and last residue. The D gene is left open where the match is weak. Size values are once, few and many counts, or a class for expanded clones, and some rows have none.

v_gene: TRBV28
abundance: few
d_gene: -
j_gene: TRBJ2-7
CDR3aa: CASRGRSYEQYF
CDR3nt: TGTGCCAGCAGGGGACGGAGCTACGAGCAGTACTTC

v_gene: TRBV12-3/TRBV12-4
abundance: -
d_gene: -
j_gene: TRBJ2-7
CDR3aa: CASSLARGGPYEQYF
CDR3nt: TGTGCCAGCAGTTTAGCGCGAGGAGGACCCTACGAGCAGTACTTC

v_gene: TRBV7-9
abundance: -
d_gene: -
j_gene: TRBJ1-6
CDR3aa: CASSFGSPGAGYNSPLHF
CDR3nt: TGTGCCAGCAGCTTTGGATCTCCGGGGGCAGGCTATAATTCACCCCTCCACTTT

v_gene: TRBV20-1
abundance: -
d_gene: TRBD1
j_gene: TRBJ1-6
CDR3aa: CSARDIRGQGANNSPLHF
CDR3nt: TGCAGTGCTAGAGATATCAGGGGACAGGGGGCGAATAATTCACCCCTCCACTTT

v_gene: TRBV5-1
abundance: many
d_gene: -
j_gene: TRBJ2-5
CDR3aa: CASSLATSRETQYF
CDR3nt: TGCGCCAGCAGCTTGGCCACTAGTCGGGAGACCCAGTACTTC

v_gene: TRBV7-9
abundance: many
d_gene: -
j_gene: TRBJ1-2
CDR3aa: CASSLTVYGYTF
CDR3nt: TGTGCCAGCAGCCTGACGGTTTATGGCTACACCTTC

v_gene: TRBV20-1
abundance: -
d_gene: -
j_gene: TRBJ2-1
CDR3aa: CSANPEQGVRVDEQFF
CDR3nt: TGCAGTGCTAACCCGGAGCAGGGAGTACGGGTCGATGAGCAGTTCTTC

v_gene: TRBV7-9
abundance: -
d_gene: -
j_gene: TRBJ2-5
CDR3aa: CASSLWGREPVQETQYF
CDR3nt: TGTGCCAGCAGCTTGTGGGGCAGGGAGCCTGTTCAAGAGACCCAGTACTTC

v_gene: TRBV7-9
abundance: few
d_gene: TRBD2
j_gene: TRBJ2-7
CDR3aa: CASSSPGLAGVGLLDEQYF
CDR3nt: TGTGCCAGCAGCTCCCCTGGACTAGCGGGAGTGGGACTCCTCGACGAGCAGTACTTC

v_gene: TRBV20-1
abundance: -
d_gene: -
j_gene: TRBJ2-6
CDR3aa: CSARGPVGANVLTF
CDR3nt: TGCAGTGCTAGAGGTCCTGTGGGGGCCAACGTCCTGACTTTC

v_gene: TRBV20-1
abundance: -
d_gene: -
j_gene: TRBJ1-2
CDR3aa: CSAETGGYGYTF
CDR3nt: TGCAGTGCTGAAACCGGGGGCTATGGCTACACCTTC

v_gene: TRBV20-1
abundance: few
d_gene: -
j_gene: TRBJ2-5
CDR3aa: CSASVQGETQYF
CDR3nt: TGCAGTGCTAGTGTTCAGGGAGAGACCCAGTACTTC

v_gene: TRBV20-1
abundance: -
d_gene: TRBD1
j_gene: TRBJ1-4
CDR3aa: CSARDPHRGPGEKLFF
CDR3nt: TGCAGTGCTAGAGATCCTCACAGGGGCCCAGGGGAAAAACTGTTTTTT

v_gene: TRBV5-1
abundance: few
d_gene: -
j_gene: TRBJ2-7
CDR3aa: CASGLDYSYEQYF
CDR3nt: TGCGCCAGCGGCTTGGACTACTCCTACGAGCAGTACTTC

v_gene: TRBV7-2
abundance: few
d_gene: -
j_gene: TRBJ2-1
CDR3aa: CASSLAGGRFRVSSDEQFF
CDR3nt: TGTGCCAGCAGCTTAGCAGGGGGGCGATTTCGAGTTAGTAGCGATGAGCAGTTCTTC

v_gene: TRBV6-2/TRBV6-3
abundance: few
d_gene: TRBD2
j_gene: TRBJ2-7
CDR3aa: CASRGLARSVSPYEQYF
CDR3nt: TGTGCCAGCCGCGGACTAGCGAGGTCGGTGAGTCCCTACGAGCAGTACTTC

v_gene: TRBV20-1
abundance: few
d_gene: -
j_gene: TRBJ2-7
CDR3aa: CSAKADMRPSYEQYF
CDR3nt: TGCAGTGCTAAAGCGGACATGAGGCCATCCTACGAGCAGTACTTC

v_gene: TRBV29-1
abundance: few
d_gene: -
j_gene: TRBJ2-3
CDR3aa: CSVVGGGTQYF
CDR3nt: TGCAGCGTTGTCGGCGGCGGTACGCAGTATTTT

v_gene: TRBV7-9
abundance: few
d_gene: -
j_gene: TRBJ1-5
CDR3aa: CASSRIAGRGNQPQHF
CDR3nt: TGTGCCAGCAGCCGGATTGCGGGGCGAGGCAATCAGCCCCAGCATTTT

v_gene: TRBV4-1
abundance: -
d_gene: -
j_gene: TRBJ1-5
CDR3aa: CASSQEGPGGYQPQHF
CDR3nt: TGCGCCAGCAGCCAAGAAGGGCCGGGGGGATATCAGCCCCAGCATTTT

v_gene: TRBV2
abundance: -
d_gene: -
j_gene: TRBJ2-1
CDR3aa: CASSLTPYEQFF
CDR3nt: TGTGCCAGCAGTCTGACCCCCTACGAGCAGTTCTTC

v_gene: TRBV20-1
abundance: -
d_gene: -
j_gene: TRBJ1-5
CDR3aa: CSARDPRHLEPQHF
CDR3nt: TGCAGTGCTAGAGATCCCCGGCACCTAGAGCCCCAGCATTTT

v_gene: TRBV6-1
abundance: -
d_gene: -
j_gene: TRBJ1-2
CDR3aa: CASSEGAGRPNYGNTF
CDR3nt: TGTGCCAGCAGTGAGGGGGCAGGGAGACCCAACTATGGCAACACCTTC

v_gene: TRBV20-1
abundance: once
d_gene: TRBD1
j_gene: TRBJ2-1
CDR3aa: CSAKTGVNEQFF
CDR3nt: TGCAGTGCTAAAACAGGGGTGAATGAGCAGTTCTTC

v_gene: TRBV12-3/TRBV12-4
abundance: few
d_gene: -
j_gene: TRBJ2-5
CDR3aa: CASLPDGVETQYF
CDR3nt: TGTGCCAGCCTTCCAGATGGAGTAGAGACCCAGTACTTC

v_gene: TRBV4-3
abundance: many
d_gene: -
j_gene: TRBJ1-4
CDR3aa: CASSQDRAEPATNEKLFF
CDR3nt: TGCGCCAGCAGCCAAGATCGGGCGGAGCCTGCAACTAATGAAAAACTGTTTTTT

v_gene: TRBV20-1
abundance: -
d_gene: -
j_gene: TRBJ1-2
CDR3aa: CSARGGKTFIDYTF
CDR3nt: TGCAGTGCTAGAGGCGGTAAGACATTCATCGACTACACCTTC

v_gene: TRBV7-8
abundance: -
d_gene: -
j_gene: TRBJ2-3
CDR3aa: CASSLEAPSTDTQYF
CDR3nt: TGTGCCAGCAGCTTAGAAGCACCAAGCACAGATACGCAGTATTTT

v_gene: TRBV4-3
abundance: -
d_gene: -
j_gene: TRBJ2-5
CDR3aa: CASSQDTGTYGQYF
CDR3nt: TGCGCCAGCAGCCAAGATACTGGGACATACGGGCAGTACTTC

v_gene: TRBV27
abundance: many
d_gene: -
j_gene: TRBJ1-5
CDR3aa: CASSSRGGQPQHF
CDR3nt: TGTGCCAGCAGTAGCAGGGGTGGGCAGCCCCAGCATTTT

v_gene: TRBV11-2
abundance: few
d_gene: -
j_gene: TRBJ2-5
CDR3aa: CASSSTGSVLETQYF
CDR3nt: TGTGCCAGCAGCTCGACGGGGTCAGTGCTGGAGACCCAGTACTTC

v_gene: TRBV5-1
abundance: -
d_gene: -
j_gene: TRBJ1-5
CDR3aa: CASSISEDQPQHF
CDR3nt: TGCGCCAGCAGCATATCGGAGGATCAGCCCCAGCATTTT

v_gene: TRBV20-1
abundance: -
d_gene: -
j_gene: TRBJ1-5
CDR3aa: CSASPSDSGNQPQHF
CDR3nt: TGCAGTGCTAGTCCCTCGGACAGCGGCAATCAGCCCCAGCATTTT

v_gene: TRBV12-3/TRBV12-4
abundance: few
d_gene: -
j_gene: TRBJ1-2
CDR3aa: CASSLGSQNYGYTF
CDR3nt: TGTGCCAGCAGTCTAGGGTCTCAAAACTATGGCTACACCTTC

v_gene: TRBV15
abundance: few
d_gene: -
j_gene: TRBJ2-1
CDR3aa: CATSRGSGGLSYNEQFF
CDR3nt: TGTGCCACCAGCAGAGGTTCAGGGGGACTCTCGTACAATGAGCAGTTCTTC

v_gene: TRBV5-1
abundance: -
d_gene: TRBD1
j_gene: TRBJ2-5
CDR3aa: CASSSQTGNQETQYF
CDR3nt: TGCGCCAGCAGCTCCCAGACAGGGAACCAAGAGACCCAGTACTTC

v_gene: TRBV29-1
abundance: -
d_gene: -
j_gene: TRBJ2-3
CDR3aa: CSVDPGLFSTDTQYF
CDR3nt: TGCAGCGTCGACCCGGGACTTTTTAGCACAGATACGCAGTATTTT